This T cell receptor beta chain was identified during a study of T cells in Graves' hyperthyroidism and ophthalmopathy. Study-wide points: In the blood, most expanded thyroid clonotypes above 0.001 appeared as well.

The CDR3 regions of TCR beta were amplified from RNA transcripts. A first-round RT-PCR of the TCR CDR3 used the HTBI primer set. TCRdb redid the calling of the multiplex PCR reads with MiXCR, one entry per CDR3 protein. Of 550,000 to 800,000 distinct CDR3 sequences in the sample, roughly 17% are singletons; the top ten hold about 16%. In its sample, this clonotype was seen many times. The antigen is not known. Absent ophthalmopathy progression within 18 months defined stable Graves' hyperthyroidism. The patients, who ranged from 18 to 65 in age, presented with newly diagnosed hyperthyroidism lasting under 2 months. Orbital computed tomography and thyroid ultrasound, together with serum TRAb and thyroxine and clinical symptoms, were used for diagnoses. With 5 bases clipped from V and 10 bases from J, the junction kept 5 bases outside the gene matches. The CDR3 has 13 residues. Germline-derived CDR1 and CDR2 are MNHEY and SMNVEV (reference sequence).

The origin of this receptor is a man between 45 and 60 years old with Graves' hyperthyroidism. The chain uses TRBV27 and TRBJ1-6; 7 bases line up with TRBD1. The sequenced material came from blood. The CDR3 protein is CASSPQQGSPLHF. As DNA, the CDR3 is TGTGCCAGCAGTCCCCAACAGGGGTCACCCCTCCACTTT.